This entry lists 25 T cell receptor beta chains sequenced from one sample in a study of CD8 T cells in ankylosing spondylitis. One entry per CDR3 protein, called by TCRdb with MiXCR from the 5' RACE reads. The repertoire holds some 330,000 distinct CDR3 sequences, with roughly 8% as singletons. Findings and limits, study-wide: Blood of patients with ankylosing spondylitis appeared to be characterized by a TCR beta motif of roughly eight highly homologous variants.

No antigens are known for them. Sample: blood, either unsorted or a sorted T cell fraction (not recorded which). These receptors originate from a male donor with ankylosing spondylitis.

This clonotype showed up just a few times. J is TRBJ2-1 and V is TRBV30, with D possibly being TRBD2 (6 bases). Per the germline V gene, CDR1 is GTSNPN and CDR2 is SVGIG (reference sequence). Trimming shortened V by 0 bases and J by 0 bases, and 6 bases separated the two germline ends. CDR3 length equals 14 residues. The CDR3 is CAWSVLASYNEQFF. CDR3 sequence (DNA): TGTGCCTGGAGTGTACTAGCCTCCTACAATGAGCAGTTCTTC.

At least ten counts were recorded for this clonotype. This rearrangement joins TRBV5-8 to TRBJ1-1; a weak D match, TRBD1 (5 bases). Trimming removed 2 bases from V and 3 bases from J, with 11 bases in between. There are 14 residues in the CDR3. CDR1 is SGHTS and CDR2 is YDEGEE in the germline V gene. The CDR3 here is CASSFDSDHTEAFF. CDR3 DNA sequence: TGTGCCAGCAGCTTCGACAGCGACCACACTGAAGCTTTCTTT.

The chain couples TRBV27 to TRBJ2-7, with 7 bases fitting TRBD2. This CDR3 region has 14 residues. The germline V gene encodes CDR1 MNHEY and CDR2 SMNVEV (reference sequence). Unmatched junction bases numbered 9, after V lost 3 bases and J lost 7 bases. The CDR3 is CASSLVAGAGEQYF. CDR3 sequence (DNA): TGTGCCAGCAGTTTGGTGGCGGGAGCGGGTGAGCAGTACTTC.

V usage is TRBV5-1 and J usage is TRBJ2-7, with D perhaps TRBD1 (5 bases). V was clipped by 2 bases and J by 5 bases, with 8 bases between them. Germline CDR1 reads SGHRS; CDR2 reads YFSETQ. The CDR3 covers 12 residues. The CDR3 protein is CASSFLGDEQYF. The DNA of the CDR3 is TGCGCCAGCAGCTTTCTAGGGGACGAGCAGTACTTC. The whole variable domain, filled in from reference TRBV5-1 and TRBJ2-7, reads KAGVTQTPRYLIKTRGQQVTLSCSPISGHRSVSWYQQTPGQGLQFLFEYFSETQRNKGNFPGRFSGRQFSNSRSEMNVSTLELGDSALYLCASSFLGDEQYFGPGTRLTVT.

This chain joins TRBV11-1 and TRBJ2-2; D is uncertain. This CDR3 has 13 residues. Per germline, CDR1 SGHAT and CDR2 FQDESV (reference sequence). Trimming took off 8 bases at V and 5 bases at J, with 12 bases between the two ends. CDR3 protein: CASGLGWTGELFF. Here the CDR3 DNA reads TGTGCCAGCGGTCTTGGTTGGACCGGGGAGCTGTTTTTT.

The rearrangement joins TRBV28 to TRBJ1-5, with D tentatively TRBD1 (6 bases). This CDR3 has 15 amino acids. V was trimmed by 6 bases and J by 4 bases, leaving 16 bases between them. CDR1 and CDR2 from the germline V gene are MDHEN and SYDVKM. CDR3 sequence (DNA): TGTGCCAGCAGAAGAACAGGGAGAGGTAATCAGCCCCAGCATTTT. Its protein product is CASRRTGRGNQPQHF. Combining the CDR3 with reference TRBV28 and TRBJ1-5 gives the whole variable domain DVKVTQSSRYLVKRTGEKVFLECVQDMDHENMFWYRQDPGLGLRLIYFSYDVKMKEKGDIPEGYSVSREKKERFSLILESASTNQTSMYLCASRRTGRGNQPQHFGDGTRLSIL.

The rearrangement uses TRBV10-3 and TRBJ2-5; 7 bases line up with TRBD1. The CDR3 length is 14 residues. Trimming cost V 3 bases and J 5 bases; bases outside gene matches: 6. Germline V lookup: CDR1 ENHRY, CDR2 SYGVKD. The CDR3 sequence is CAISDPGQKETQYF. CDR3 in DNA: TGTGCCATCAGTGACCCGGGACAGAAGGAGACCCAGTACTTC.

This clonotype was counted at least ten times. V is TRBV9 and J is TRBJ2-2; D is undetermined. The germline CDR1 and CDR2 sequences are SGDLS and YYNGEE. Trimming shortened V by 1 base and J by 7 bases, and 8 bases separated the two germline ends. The CDR3 sequence is 13 residues long. DNA of the CDR3: TGTGCCAGCAGCGTAATAGGGCACGGGGAGCTGTTTTTT. Protein: CASSVIGHGELFF.

This clonotype was observed at least ten times. The rearrangement joins TRBV2 to TRBJ1-1, with D possibly TRBD1 on 5 matching bases. Between the trimmed V and J ends, which lost 7 bases and 3 bases, there was a span of 12 bases. This CDR3 contains 13 residues. CDR1 is SNHLY and CDR2 is FYNNEI in the germline V gene. CDR3 sequence (DNA): TGTGCCAGCACTATCCGGGGGGACACTGAAGCTTTCTTT. This sequence encodes CASTIRGDTEAFF.

The table lists this clonotype with a few counts. The genes are TRBV7-2 and TRBJ1-2, with a possible D match to TRBD1 (5 bases). CDR1 is SGHTA, CDR2 FQGNSA, per germline. V dropped 1 base and J dropped 5 bases, with 8 bases sitting between them. The CDR3 covers 13 residues. In nucleotides, the CDR3 is TGTGCCAGCAGCTTAGGGACACTTTATGGCTACACCTTC. It specifies CASSLGTLYGYTF.

In this sample, this clonotype turned up a few times. CDR3 protein: CASSFIKGDTQYF. In nucleotides, the CDR3 is TGTGCCAGCAGCTTCATAAAAGGGGATACGCAGTATTTT. The rearrangement uses TRBV7-2 and TRBJ2-3; D ambiguous. This CDR3 comprises 13 residues. V lost 3 bases and J 6 bases, leaving 10 bases between the germline ends. CDR1 is SGHTA and CDR2 is FQGNSA in the germline V gene.

The sample holds a few counts of this clonotype. This sequence joins TRBV20-1 and TRBJ2-1; possibly TRBD2 for D (5 bases). Trimming left V 0 bases short and J 2 bases short, with 11 bases between. The germline gives CDR1 DFQATT, CDR2 SNEGSKA (reference sequence). The CDR3 contains 15 residues. CDR3 sequence: CSARESGRPYNEQFF. In DNA, the CDR3 is TGCAGTGCTAGAGAAAGCGGTAGACCCTACAATGAGCAGTTCTTC.

V is TRBV12-3 or TRBV12-4 and J is TRBJ2-5; 10 nucleotides align to TRBD2. After removal of 1 base from V and 4 bases from J, the junction contained 3 bases not matched to a gene. The CDR3 loop spans 15 amino acids. The CDR3 DNA sequence: TGTGCCAGCAGTTTAGAGCGGGAGGGCAGAGAGACCCAGTACTTC. Translation gives CASSLEREGRETQYF.

This clonotype was seen more than once but under ten times. DNA of the CDR3: TGTGCCAGCAGCTTAAGTTCACTAGCCCCCTACAATGAGCAGTTCTTC. Translating gives CASSLSSLAPYNEQFF. J is TRBJ2-1 and V is TRBV7-3; the D gene is possibly TRBD2 (6 bases). The germline gives CDR1 SGHTA, CDR2 FQGTGA. Deletions cut 1 base from V and 2 bases from J, with 12 bases between. The CDR3 runs to 16 residues.

This sequence joins TRBV7-2 and TRBJ2-7; TRBD2 might be the D (7 bases). In germline, CDR1 is SGHTA, CDR2 FQGNSA. CDR3 size: 15 residues. Between the trimmed V and J ends, which lost 1 base and 3 bases, there was a span of 13 bases. CDR3 residues: CASSLGGGRGYEQYF. In DNA, the CDR3 is TGTGCCAGCAGCTTAGGAGGGGGGAGGGGCTACGAGCAGTACTTC.

The chain links TRBV14 to TRBJ2-1, with 7 positions matching TRBD2. Germline values: CDR1 SGHDN, CDR2 FVKESK. Trimming removed 5 bases from V and 5 bases from J; junction bases left unmatched: 6. The length of the CDR3 is 14 residues. CDR3 bases: TGTGCCAGCAGCGGGACTAACCGAGACAATGAGCAGTTCTTC. It encodes CASSGTNRDNEQFF.

The V gene is TRBV12-3 or TRBV12-4, the J gene TRBJ1-1; the D gene is possibly TRBD1 (6 bases). The ends were cut back, 1 base at V and 6 bases at J, with 9 bases in the middle. This CDR3 contains 13 residues. CDR3 coding DNA: TGTGCCAGCAGTTTAGACAGGGATGCTGAAGCTTTCTTT. This sequence encodes CASSLDRDAEAFF.

This clonotype was seen more than once but under ten times. The chain links TRBV5-1 to TRBJ1-1, with D possibly matching TRBD1 (5 bases). V was shortened by 0 bases and J by 1 base, with 16 bases between the two germline ends. Germline CDR1 is SGHRS and CDR2 is YFSETQ. This CDR3 comprises 17 residues. CDR3 nucleotides: TGCGCCAGCAGCTTGGCTCCTCGACAGCCGTGGAACACTGAAGCTTTCTTT. It codes for CASSLAPRQPWNTEAFF.

The chain recombines TRBV5-1 with TRBJ2-7; 9 bases are shared with TRBD1. V trimming: 4 bases; J trimming: 1 base; junction bases outside the gene matches: 6. The CDR3 has 15 residues. Germline V gives CDR1 SGHRS, CDR2 YFSETQ. CDR3 sequence (DNA): TGCGCCAGCAGCGGAGGACAGGGGCGATCCTACGAGCAGTACTTC. This translates into CASSGGQGRSYEQYF.

This clonotype has just a few counts. The chain recombines TRBV6-4 with TRBJ2-1, with unresolved D. The CDR3 runs to 16 residues. Germline CDR1 and CDR2: MRHNA and SNTAGT. Trimming stripped 8 bases from V and 0 bases from J, with 17 bases between. The CDR3 DNA reads as TGTGCCAGCCCCGGTACCGACCGCAGCTCCTACAATGAGCAGTTCTTC. Amino acids: CASPGTDRSSYNEQFF.

The gene calls are TRBV28 and TRBJ2-1, with 8 bases identical to TRBD2. V was clipped by 6 bases and J by 2 bases; unmatched bases: 9. The CDR3 contains 16 residues. Germline CDR1 and CDR2: MDHEN and SYDVKM. CDR3 region: CASSRLSGGTYNEQFF. The CDR3 bases are TGTGCCAGCAGCCGGCTATCGGGAGGGACCTACAATGAGCAGTTCTTC.

This clonotype has a count of ten or more. The chain is built from TRBV5-6 and TRBJ2-3; the match to TRBD2 covers 12 bases. This CDR3 region has 16 residues. The germline gives CDR1 SGHDT, CDR2 YYEEEE. The ends lost 3 bases at V and 4 bases at J; junction bases unmatched: 6. CDR3: CASSSLAGGPADTQYF. The CDR3 DNA sequence: TGTGCCAGCAGCTCGCTAGCGGGAGGGCCGGCAGATACGCAGTATTTT.

This clonotype has at least ten counts. This chain joins TRBV20-1 and TRBJ2-3; D is unresolved. Trimming removed 7 bases at V and 2 bases at J, with 13 bases between. The CDR3 runs to 13 residues. Germline-derived CDR1 and CDR2 are DFQATT and SNEGSKA (reference sequence). Here the CDR3 DNA reads TGCAGTGAAGCAAGAACTAACACAGATACGCAGTATTTT. This codes for CSEARTNTDTQYF.

This clonotype was detected ten times or more. This chain joins TRBV7-2 and TRBJ2-1; D possibly corresponds to TRBD1 (5 bases). Trimming took 6 bases from V and 8 from J, leaving 17 bases between them. Germline lookup yields CDR1 SGHTA and CDR2 FQGNSA. The CDR3 is 14 amino acids. Here the CDR3 reads CASRPKAGLDEQFF. CDR3 in DNA: TGTGCCAGCAGGCCGAAGGCAGGGCTGGATGAGCAGTTCTTC. Variable domain in full (rest from reference TRBV7-2 and TRBJ2-1): GAGVSQSPSNKVTEKGKDVELRCDPISGHTALYWYRQSLGQGLEFLIYFQGNSAPDKSGLPSDRFSAERTGGSVSTLTIQRTQQEDSAVYLCASRPKAGLDEQFFGPGTRLTVL.

This clonotype was observed a handful of times. The chain employs TRBV11-1 and TRBJ2-1, with a possible D match to TRBD2 (5 bases). CDR3 length equals 15 residues. Deletions cut 1 base from V and 3 bases from J, with 10 bases between. CDR1 and CDR2 (germline): SGHAT, FQDESV (reference sequence). CDR3 region: CASSLGGWNYNEQFF. The CDR3 bases are TGTGCCAGCAGCTTAGGAGGGTGGAACTACAATGAGCAGTTCTTC. The full variable domain, rest sourced from reference TRBV11-1 and TRBJ2-1, is EAEVAQSPRYKITEKSQAVAFWCDPISGHATLYWYRQILGQGPELLVQFQDESVVDDSQLPKDRFSAERLKGVDSTLKIQPAELGDSAMYLCASSLGGWNYNEQFFGPGTRLTVL.